The source of this T cell receptor (beta chain) is a study of human T cells and chemical hapten exposure. Study background: Patients' scalps got diphenylcyclopropenone weekly throughout the roughly 25-week study. The cohort included alopecia areata under or over 50% scalp, totalis and universalis.

General study results and limits: Significantly more large CDR3 similarity clusters arose among expanded TCRs than among controls. The number of TCRs over 1 in 1000 frequency stayed unchanged after DPC.

This clonotype was seen repeatedly, ten times or more. The antigen remains undetermined. Each CDR3 protein gets one entry after TCRdb re-called the RACE reads with MiXCR. The data hold some 110,000 distinct CDR3 sequences, with approximately 10% observed a single time. The CDR3 consists of 13 residues. J lost 11 bases, V lost 0 bases, and 7 bases had no gene match. Germline CDR1 WNHNN, CDR2 SYGVQD (reference sequence). Specified time point: patch test 3, about 24 weeks after DPC sensitization. Documented treatment: therapeutic diphenylcyclopropenone sensitization with weekly scalp DPC. This clonotype was sampled from a woman in her 50s with alopecia areata. Some clones in this sample may be carry-over from other donors' samples. V is TRBV10-1 and J is TRBJ2-7; 7 bases are shared with TRBD2. The sample consisted of whole blood, taken in connection with sensitization to the hapten diphenylcyclopropenone (DPC). CDR3 bases: TGCGCCAGCAGTGAGTCGCGGGGGACCCAGGAGTACTTC. Translation gives CASSESRGTQEYF.